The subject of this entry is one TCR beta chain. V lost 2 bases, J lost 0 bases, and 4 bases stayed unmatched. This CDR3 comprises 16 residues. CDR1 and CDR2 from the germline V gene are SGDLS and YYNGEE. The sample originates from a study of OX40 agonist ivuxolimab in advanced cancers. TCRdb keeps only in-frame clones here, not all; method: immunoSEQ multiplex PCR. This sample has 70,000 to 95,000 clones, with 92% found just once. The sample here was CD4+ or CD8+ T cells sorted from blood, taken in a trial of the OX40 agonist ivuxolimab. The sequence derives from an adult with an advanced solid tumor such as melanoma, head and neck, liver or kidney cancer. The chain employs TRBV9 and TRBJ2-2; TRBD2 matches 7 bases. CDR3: CASSVGGGANTGELFF. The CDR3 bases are TGTGCCAGCAGCGTCGGTGGGGGGGCGAACACCGGGGAGCTGTTTTTT. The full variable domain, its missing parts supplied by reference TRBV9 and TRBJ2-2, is DSGVTQTPKHLITATGQRVTLRCSPRSGDLSVYWYQQSLDQGLQFLIQYYNGEERAKGNILERFSAQQFPDLHSELNLSSLELGDSALYFCASSVGGGANTGELFFGEGSRLTVL.